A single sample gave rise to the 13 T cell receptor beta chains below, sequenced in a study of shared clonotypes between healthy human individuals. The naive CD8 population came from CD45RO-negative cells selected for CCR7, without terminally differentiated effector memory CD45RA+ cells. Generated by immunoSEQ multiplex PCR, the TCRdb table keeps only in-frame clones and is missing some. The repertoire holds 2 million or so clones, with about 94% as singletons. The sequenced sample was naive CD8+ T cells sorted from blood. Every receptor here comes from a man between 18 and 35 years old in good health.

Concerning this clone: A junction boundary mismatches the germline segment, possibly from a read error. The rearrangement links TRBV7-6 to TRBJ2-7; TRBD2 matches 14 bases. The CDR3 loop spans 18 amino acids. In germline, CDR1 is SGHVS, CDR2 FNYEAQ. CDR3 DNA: TGTGCCAGCAGTTTAGGGACCGGGACTAGCGGGAGCGTCTACGAGCAGTACTTC. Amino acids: CASSLGTGTSGSVYEQYF.

The CDR3 spells CASSIGRDWDEQFF. The CDR3 region has the DNA TGTGCCAGTAGTATCGGCCGGGATTGGGATGAGCAGTTCTTC. This chain links TRBV19 with TRBJ2-1, with a possible D match to TRBD2 (5 bases). This CDR3 has 14 residues. Germline V lookup: CDR1 LNHDA, CDR2 SQIVND (reference sequence). The ends were cut back, 3 bases at V and 8 bases at J, with 14 bases in the middle.

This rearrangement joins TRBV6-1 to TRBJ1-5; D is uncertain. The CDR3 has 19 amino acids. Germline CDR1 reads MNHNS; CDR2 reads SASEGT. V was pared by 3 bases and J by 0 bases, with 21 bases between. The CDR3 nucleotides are TGTGCCAGCAGTGACCCTTGGACGGTTAAGATTGATAGCAATCAGCCCCAGCATTTT. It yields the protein CASSDPWTVKIDSNQPQHF.

Written as DNA, the CDR3 is TGTGCCAGCAGCGGGTACACTGAAAACACCATATATTTT. It specifies CASSGYTENTIYF. The chain has TRBV7-6 and TRBJ1-3; D is unclear. Trimming pared 5 bases from V and 6 bases from J, leaving 11 bases between. Germline-derived CDR1 and CDR2 are SGHVS and FNYEAQ. CDR3 length equals 13 residues.

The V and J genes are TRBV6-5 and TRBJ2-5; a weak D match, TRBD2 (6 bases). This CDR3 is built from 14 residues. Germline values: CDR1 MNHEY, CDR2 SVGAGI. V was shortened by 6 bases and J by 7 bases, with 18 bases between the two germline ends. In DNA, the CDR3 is TGTGCCAGCAGCCCAACCGGTAGCGGTGGGACCCAGTACTTC. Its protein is CASSPTGSGGTQYF.

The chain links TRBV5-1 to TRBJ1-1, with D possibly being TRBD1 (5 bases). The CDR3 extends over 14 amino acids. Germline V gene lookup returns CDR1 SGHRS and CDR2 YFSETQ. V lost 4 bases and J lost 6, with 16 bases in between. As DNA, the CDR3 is TGCGCCAGCAGCCCGGGACGGGATGGGGCTGAAGCTTTCTTT. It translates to CASSPGRDGAEAFF.

For the CDR3, the DNA is TGTGCCAGCAGTTCACAAGTGGTCCAGCACGGCACAGATACGCAGTATTTT. It translates to CASSSQVVQHGTDTQYF. The V gene is TRBV27, the J gene TRBJ2-3; D call uncertain. Germline CDR1 and CDR2: MNHEY and SMNVEV (reference sequence). V lost 4 bases and J 1 base, leaving 18 bases between the germline ends. The CDR3 consists of 17 residues.

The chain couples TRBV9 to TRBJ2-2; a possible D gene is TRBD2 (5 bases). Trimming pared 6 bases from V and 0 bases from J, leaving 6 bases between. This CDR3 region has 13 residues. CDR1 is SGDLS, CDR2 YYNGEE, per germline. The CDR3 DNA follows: TGTGCCAGCAACGGGGCGAACACCGGGGAGCTGTTTTTT. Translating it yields CASNGANTGELFF.

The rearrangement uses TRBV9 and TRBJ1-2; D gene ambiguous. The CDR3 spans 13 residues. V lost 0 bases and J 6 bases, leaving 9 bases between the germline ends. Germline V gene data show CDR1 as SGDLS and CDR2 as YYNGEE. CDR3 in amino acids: CASSVVPGDGYTF. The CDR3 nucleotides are TGTGCCAGCAGCGTAGTACCCGGAGATGGCTACACCTTC.

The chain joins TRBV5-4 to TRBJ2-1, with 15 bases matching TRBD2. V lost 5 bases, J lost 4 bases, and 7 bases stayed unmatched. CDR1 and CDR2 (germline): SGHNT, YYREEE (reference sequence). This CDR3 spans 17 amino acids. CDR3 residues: CASRPGTSGGSYNEQFF. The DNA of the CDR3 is TGTGCCAGCAGGCCCGGGACTAGCGGGGGGAGTTACAATGAGCAGTTCTTC.

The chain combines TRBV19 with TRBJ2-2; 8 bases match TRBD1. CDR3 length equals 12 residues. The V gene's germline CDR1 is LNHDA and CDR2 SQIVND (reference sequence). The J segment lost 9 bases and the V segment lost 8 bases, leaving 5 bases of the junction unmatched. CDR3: CASAQGAWELFF. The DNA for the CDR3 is TGTGCCAGTGCCCAGGGGGCCTGGGAGCTGTTTTTT.

The CDR3 spells CATSRDRFNTGELFF. The DNA for the CDR3 is TGTGCCACCAGCAGAGACAGGTTTAACACCGGGGAGCTGTTTTTT. The chain uses TRBV15 and TRBJ2-2; the D is unclear. From germline, CDR1 is LNHNV and CDR2 YYDKDF (reference sequence). The CDR3 runs 15 residues. Trimming stripped 0 bases from V and 2 bases from J, with 7 bases between.

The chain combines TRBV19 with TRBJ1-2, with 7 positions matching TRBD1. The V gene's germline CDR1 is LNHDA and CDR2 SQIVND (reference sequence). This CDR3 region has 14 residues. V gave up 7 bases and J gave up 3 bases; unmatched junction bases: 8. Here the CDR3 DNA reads TGTGCCAGTACCCTCGACAGGGAAGACTATGGCTACACCTTC. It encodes CASTLDREDYGYTF.